The 32 T cell receptor beta chains reported below all come from one sample, sequenced in a study of T-cell memory formation after mild COVID-19. TCRdb itself ran the 5' RACE reads through MiXCR, one entry per CDR3 protein. The sample lists 550,000 to 600,000 distinct CDR3 sequences; roughly 17% were seen once. Sequencing used PBMCs or a T cell subset sorted from them (not recorded which). These TCRs come from an adult woman who had mild COVID-19 (a few samples of this study predate the infection). Cell type and time point are not known.

This clonotype has a handful of counts. The chain uses TRBV28 and TRBJ2-5, with a possible D match to TRBD2 (7 bases). The CDR3 length is 15 residues. CDR1 and CDR2 from the germline V gene are MDHEN and SYDVKM. V was clipped by 8 bases and J by 5 bases, with 21 bases between them. The CDR3 sequence: CASGLRGAKGETQYF. CDR3 nucleotides: TGTGCCAGCGGACTTCGGGGGGCCAAGGGGGAGACCCAGTACTTC. Full variable domain (missing parts from reference TRBV28 and TRBJ2-5): DVKVTQSSRYLVKRTGEKVFLECVQDMDHENMFWYRQDPGLGLRLIYFSYDVKMKEKGDIPEGYSVSREKKERFSLILESASTNQTSMYLCASGLRGAKGETQYFGPGTRLLVL.

This clonotype was recorded a few times. This sequence joins TRBV6-5 and TRBJ2-1; TRBD2 matches at 7 bases. The CDR3 spans 12 residues. After removal of 4 bases from V and 10 bases from J, the junction contained 4 bases not matched to a gene. Germline loops: CDR1 MNHEY, CDR2 SVGAGI. The CDR3 nucleotides are TGTGCCAGCAGTTGGGGGGGAGACGAGCAGTTCTTC. Its translation: CASSWGGDEQFF.

DNA for the CDR3: TGCAGCGTTGATCCGCACAACATAGGGAGAATATATGGCTACACCTTC. Protein: CSVDPHNIGRIYGYTF. The chain employs TRBV29-1 and TRBJ1-2; no firm D call. The CDR3 totals 16 residues. V dropped 3 bases and J dropped 5 bases, with 22 bases sitting between them. Looked up from germline, CDR1 is SQVTM and CDR2 is ANQGSEA.

There are a few counts of this clonotype. The chain links TRBV12-3 or TRBV12-4 to TRBJ2-5; 7 bases fit TRBD2. CDR3 length: 13 residues. Germline trimming cut 6 bases from V and 5 bases from J; bases unmatched to any gene: 6. The CDR3 spells CASSPSGRETQYF. In DNA form, the CDR3 reads TGTGCCAGCAGCCCTAGCGGAAGGGAGACCCAGTACTTC.

The chain links TRBV23-1 to TRBJ2-2; TRBD2 aligns across 8 bases. TRBV23-1 counts as an open reading frame of uncertain function. With V trimmed by 5 bases and J by 1 base, 12 bases remained unmatched. The CDR3 has 18 residues. The chain's CDR3 is CASSYASGSDGNTGELFF. The CDR3 region has the DNA TGCGCCAGCAGTTATGCGAGCGGGAGTGATGGGAACACCGGGGAGCTGTTTTTT.

This chain links TRBV29-1 with TRBJ2-1, with 8 bases identical to TRBD1. The V and J ends lost 2 bases and 3 bases, in that order; junction bases with no gene match: 6. Per the germline V gene, CDR1 is SQVTM and CDR2 is ANQGSEA. This CDR3 comprises 15 residues. CDR3 bases: TGCAGCGTTGAAAGCCAGGGGGCCTTCTACAATGAGCAGTTCTTC. It yields the protein CSVESQGAFYNEQFF.

This clonotype came up once. The CDR3: CASSLGDYRSTDTQYF. In DNA form, the CDR3 reads TGCGCCAGCAGCTTGGGGGACTACCGGAGCACAGATACGCAGTATTTT. V and J are TRBV5-1 and TRBJ2-3; 7 bases fit TRBD2. Unmatched junction bases numbered 4, after V lost 0 bases and J lost 0 bases. Germline V gene data show CDR1 as SGHRS and CDR2 as YFSETQ. This CDR3 comprises 16 residues.

The genes are TRBV20-1 and TRBJ2-7, with D perhaps matching TRBD1 or TRBD2 (5 bases each). Per germline, CDR1 DFQATT and CDR2 SNEGSKA (reference sequence). CDR3 length equals 15 residues. Trimming took off 0 bases at V and 3 bases at J, with 15 bases between the two ends. CDR3 coding DNA: TGCAGTGCTAGAGATAGGGGCGGGTCATACTACGAGCAGTACTTC. This gives the protein CSARDRGGSYYEQYF.

This clonotype was seen only a few times. V and J are TRBV24-1 and TRBJ1-5; 10 nucleotides match TRBD1. This CDR3 region has 19 residues. Germline CDR1 is KGHDR and CDR2 is SFDVKD. V dropped 9 bases and J dropped 6; count of bases not matched to a gene: 22. CDR3 amino acids: CATLRRNPGDRGQSQPQHF. The CDR3 nucleotides are TGTGCCACCCTACGACGGAATCCCGGGGACAGGGGTCAGAGTCAGCCCCAGCATTTT.

As to this clonotype: An end of the junction differs from the germline gene, which may be a read error. The chain couples TRBV30 to TRBJ2-2; either TRBD1 or TRBD2 may supply D (6 bases each). Germline-derived CDR1 and CDR2 are GTSNPN and SVGIG (reference sequence). The CDR3 contains 13 residues. In nucleotides, the CDR3 is TGTGCCTGGATTCCCTCGGACGGTGGAGGAGGGGGTTTT. Amino acid sequence: CAWIPSDGGGGGF.

This clonotype was detected only a few times. The chain links TRBV20-1 to TRBJ2-5, with 12 bases fitting TRBD2. The CDR3 loop spans 15 amino acids. CDR1 is DFQATT and CDR2 is SNEGSKA in the germline V gene (reference sequence). After removal of 5 bases from V and 5 bases from J, the junction contained 9 bases not matched to a gene. This chain's CDR3 is CSAGPLAGGAETQYF. As DNA, the CDR3 is TGCAGTGCTGGCCCACTAGCGGGGGGTGCCGAGACCCAGTACTTC.

CDR3 coding DNA: TGTGCCAGCAGTACAGGGAGAAAATATGGCTACACCTTC. Translation: CASSTGRKYGYTF. The V gene is TRBV6-6, the J gene TRBJ1-2, with a possible D match to TRBD1 (6 bases). Trimming removed 5 bases at V and 5 bases at J, with 12 bases between. Germline CDR1 MNHNY, CDR2 SVGAGI (reference sequence). The CDR3 contains 13 residues.

The chain employs TRBV24-1 and TRBJ1-2, with D possibly matching TRBD1 (6 bases). V was clipped by 2 bases and J by 2 bases, with 20 bases between them. Germline CDR1 and CDR2: KGHDR and SFDVKD. The CDR3 runs 18 residues. The CDR3 region is CATSDSVAGAVYNYGYTF. For the CDR3, the DNA is TGTGCCACCAGTGATTCTGTCGCAGGGGCGGTGTACAACTATGGCTACACCTTC.

In its sample, this clonotype was seen a few times. V usage is TRBV20-1 and J usage is TRBJ2-5; D unclear. This CDR3 has 14 residues. Trimming took 4 bases from V and 2 from J, leaving 14 bases between them. Germline-derived CDR1 and CDR2 are DFQATT and SNEGSKA (reference sequence). In nucleotides, the CDR3 is TGCAGTGCTAAGACCGGGTCCTATCAAGAGACCCAGTACTTC. The encoded protein is CSAKTGSYQETQYF.

The genes are TRBV5-6 and TRBJ2-2; the match to TRBD1 covers 9 bases. V was clipped by 3 bases and J by 7 bases; unmatched bases: 13. This CDR3 spans 17 amino acids. In germline, CDR1 is SGHDT, CDR2 YYEEEE. The CDR3 spells CASSWTTGGVSIGELFF. The CDR3, as DNA: TGTGCCAGCAGCTGGACGACAGGGGGAGTTTCCATCGGGGAGCTGTTTTTT.

V and J are TRBV11-3 and TRBJ1-3, with TRBD1 as a possible D gene (5 bases). Germline V gene data show CDR1 as SGHNT and CDR2 as YENEEA. Trimming removed 5 bases at V and 1 base at J, with 18 bases between. The CDR3 consists of 17 residues. The CDR3 bases are TGTGCCAGCAGCCCTACGCGACAGAGAACTTCTGGAAACACCATATATTTT. It codes for CASSPTRQRTSGNTIYF.

The rearrangement joins TRBV12-3 or TRBV12-4 to TRBJ1-3; D unclear. The CDR3 spans 13 residues. The ends were cut back, 3 bases at V and 4 bases at J, with 7 bases in the middle. Written as DNA, the CDR3 is TGTGCCAGCAGTTTTTCCGTCGGAAACACCATATATTTT. Encoded protein: CASSFSVGNTIYF.

This clonotype has only a few counts. The rearrangement links TRBV7-8 to TRBJ1-2; tentative D call: TRBD1 (5 bases). The CDR3 totals 15 residues. V was cut by 5 bases and J by 8 bases, with 21 bases left in between. Germline-derived CDR1 and CDR2 are SGHVS and FQNEAQ. CDR3 loop: CASSTRSAGGGGYTF. The CDR3 region has the DNA TGTGCCAGCAGCACACGTTCAGCGGGGGGTGGGGGCTACACCTTC.

In this sample, this clonotype turned up a few times. This rearrangement joins TRBV10-3 to TRBJ2-3; D could derive from TRBD1 or TRBD2 (5 bases each). In germline, CDR1 is ENHRY, CDR2 SYGVKD. This CDR3 contains 14 residues. Trimming left V 6 bases short and J 3 bases short, with 13 bases between. The DNA of the CDR3 is TGTGCCATCAGCCGGGACCTAGGTACAGATACGCAGTATTTT. Residues: CAISRDLGTDTQYF.

V usage is TRBV5-1 and J usage is TRBJ1-1; D not certain. Germline loops: CDR1 SGHRS, CDR2 YFSETQ. The length of the CDR3 is 13 residues. V was shortened by 4 bases and J by 5 bases, with 12 bases between the two germline ends. The CDR3 coding sequence is TGCGCCAGCAGCAGAATATCAGAGACTGAAGCTTTCTTT. This gives the protein CASSRISETEAFF.

The V and J genes are TRBV10-3 and TRBJ2-3; weak D call: TRBD1 (6 bases). Germline-derived CDR1 and CDR2 are ENHRY and SYGVKD. The germline V and J ends were trimmed by 3 bases and 1 base, with 8 bases remaining between them. The CDR3 loop spans 14 amino acids. This chain's CDR3 is CAISDEGGTDTQYF. In DNA form, the CDR3 reads TGTGCCATCAGTGACGAGGGGGGCACAGATACGCAGTATTTT.

The chain combines TRBV30 with TRBJ1-6, with D perhaps TRBD1 (6 bases). This CDR3 is built from 16 residues. Trimming removed 2 bases at V and 14 bases at J, with 25 bases between. Germline V gene data show CDR1 as GTSNPN and CDR2 as SVGIG (reference sequence). CDR3 protein: CAWSNTGKAQSGALHF. DNA of the CDR3: TGTGCCTGGAGTAACACAGGGAAAGCCCAGTCAGGGGCCCTCCACTTT.

This clonotype was detected only a few times. This chain connects TRBV3-1 to TRBJ2-7; D remains unclear. Looked up from germline, CDR1 is LGHDT and CDR2 is YNNKEL (reference sequence). V lost 0 bases and J 3 bases, leaving 9 bases between the germline ends. The CDR3 is 14 amino acids. The CDR3 loop reads CASSQEVNDYEQYF. CDR3 nucleotide sequence: TGTGCCAGCAGCCAAGAGGTCAATGACTACGAGCAGTACTTC.

V usage is TRBV12-3 or TRBV12-4 and J usage is TRBJ2-1; 9 bases are shared with TRBD2. With 7 bases clipped from V and 5 bases from J, the junction kept 6 bases outside the gene matches. CDR3 length equals 14 residues. CDR3 DNA: TGTGCCAGCAATGGACTAGCGCAGAACAATGAGCAGTTCTTC. Protein product: CASNGLAQNNEQFF.

This clonotype was observed a few times. The CDR3 region is CASSQDWTATQYF. The CDR3 nucleotides are TGCGCCAGCAGCCAAGACTGGACAGCGACGCAGTATTTT. The chain recombines TRBV4-3 with TRBJ2-3, with D perhaps matching TRBD1 (6 bases). CDR1 and CDR2 (germline): LGHNA, YSLEER. CDR3 size: 13 residues. Trimming stripped 0 bases from V and 9 bases from J, with 10 bases between.

There are many counts of this clonotype. The chain joins TRBV24-1 to TRBJ2-7; D is undetermined. V was shortened by 4 bases and J by 7 bases, with 19 bases between the two germline ends. This CDR3 spans 15 amino acids. Germline values: CDR1 KGHDR, CDR2 SFDVKD. The CDR3 loop is CATSDRLTGLEEQYF. CDR3 nucleotides: TGTGCCACCAGTGACCGCCTGACGGGTCTGGAGGAGCAGTACTTC.

V gene TRBV5-1 combines with J gene TRBJ1-5; 8 nucleotides match TRBD1. The CDR3 covers 16 residues. V lost 4 bases, J lost 4 bases, and 10 bases stayed unmatched. CDR1 SGHRS and CDR2 YFSETQ come from the germline V gene. The CDR3, as DNA: TGCGCCAGCAGCCCCGGAGGGGGACAGGAGAATCAGCCCCAGCATTTT. Protein sequence: CASSPGGGQENQPQHF.

CDR3 nucleotide sequence: TGTGCCAGCAGCGTACCCCGGGACAGCTATAACACCGGGGAGCTGTTTTTT. Translating gives CASSVPRDSYNTGELFF. This chain uses TRBV9 with TRBJ2-2; the match to TRBD1 covers 7 bases. This CDR3 region has 17 residues. The V and J ends lost 1 base and 2 bases, in that order; junction bases with no gene match: 8. The germline V gene has CDR1 SGDLS and CDR2 YYNGEE.

This clonotype was picked up a small number of times. The chain joins TRBV2 to TRBJ1-2; D may be TRBD1 (5 bases). The V gene lost 6 bases and the J gene lost 6 bases, with 14 bases spanning the gap. This CDR3 comprises 13 residues. Germline V lookup: CDR1 SNHLY, CDR2 FYNNEI. The CDR3 sequence is CASRILRADGYTF. Here the CDR3 DNA reads TGTGCCAGCAGAATCCTCAGGGCTGATGGCTACACCTTC.

The chain combines TRBV7-9 with TRBJ2-3; perhaps TRBD2 as D (7 bases). CDR1 and CDR2 (germline): SEHNR, FQNEAQ (reference sequence). The CDR3 sequence is 15 residues long. The V end was cut by 5 bases, the J end by 4 bases, with 16 bases between. This CDR3 is CASSPGGPSADTQYF. The CDR3 DNA reads TGTGCCAGCAGCCCCGGGGGGCCCAGCGCAGATACGCAGTATTTT.

The chain is built from TRBV3-1 and TRBJ1-5, with D hard to call. The CDR3 length is 14 residues. CDR1 is LGHDT and CDR2 is YNNKEL in the germline V gene (reference sequence). V lost 1 base to trimming and J lost 3 bases, with 7 bases between them. This CDR3 is CASSQGGNNQPQHF. In DNA form, the CDR3 reads TGTGCCAGCAGCCAAGGGGGAAACAATCAGCCCCAGCATTTT.

This sequence joins TRBV10-3 and TRBJ1-3, with a tentative D call TRBD1 (6 bases). The CDR3 length is 12 residues. Germline loops: CDR1 ENHRY, CDR2 SYGVKD. V was shortened by 8 bases and J by 4 bases, with 9 bases between the two germline ends. CDR3 sequence: CAIGQTGNTIYF. In DNA, the CDR3 is TGTGCCATCGGACAGACCGGAAACACCATATATTTT.